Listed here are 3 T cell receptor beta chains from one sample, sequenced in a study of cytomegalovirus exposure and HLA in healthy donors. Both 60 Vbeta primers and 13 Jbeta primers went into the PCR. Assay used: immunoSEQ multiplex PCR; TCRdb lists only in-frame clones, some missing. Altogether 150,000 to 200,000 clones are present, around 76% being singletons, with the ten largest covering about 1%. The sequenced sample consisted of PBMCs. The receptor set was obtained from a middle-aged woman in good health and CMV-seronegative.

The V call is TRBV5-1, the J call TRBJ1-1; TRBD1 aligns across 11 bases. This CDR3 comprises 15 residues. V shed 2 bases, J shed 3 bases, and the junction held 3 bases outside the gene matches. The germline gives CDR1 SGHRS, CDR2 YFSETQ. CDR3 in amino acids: CASSFAGQGDTEAFF. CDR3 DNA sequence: TGCGCCAGCAGCTTCGCGGGACAGGGGGACACTGAAGCTTTCTTT.

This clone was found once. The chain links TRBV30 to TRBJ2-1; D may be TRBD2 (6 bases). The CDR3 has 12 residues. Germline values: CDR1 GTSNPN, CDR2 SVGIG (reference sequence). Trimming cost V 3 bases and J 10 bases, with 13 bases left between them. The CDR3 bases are TGTGCCTGGAGGGAACTAGCTCGGGAGCAGTTCTTC. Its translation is CAWRELAREQFF.

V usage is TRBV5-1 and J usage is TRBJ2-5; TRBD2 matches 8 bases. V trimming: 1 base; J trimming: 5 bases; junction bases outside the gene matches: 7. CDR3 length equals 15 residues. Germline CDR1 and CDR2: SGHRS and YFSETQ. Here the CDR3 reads CASSLREGRTETQYF. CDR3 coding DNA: TGCGCCAGCAGCTTGCGGGAGGGCCGGACGGAGACCCAGTACTTC. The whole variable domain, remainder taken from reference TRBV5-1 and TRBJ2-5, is KAGVTQTPRYLIKTRGQQVTLSCSPISGHRSVSWYQQTPGQGLQFLFEYFSETQRNKGNFPGRFSGRQFSNSRSEMNVSTLELGDSALYLCASSLREGRTETQYFGPGTRLLVL.